This is a list of T cell receptor beta chains from one sample in a study of OX40 agonist ivuxolimab in advanced cancers. Produced via immunoSEQ multiplex PCR; TCRdb's table is partial and in-frame only. The table lists about 77,000 clones, 65% to 90% of them singletons. The source was CD4+ or CD8+ T cells sorted from blood, collected in a trial of the OX40 agonist ivuxolimab. These receptors were obtained from an adult with an advanced solid tumor such as melanoma, head and neck, liver or kidney cancer. Each CDR3 is given with its conserved first and last residue. A D gene is named only where the DNA matches it firmly. Part of the rows lack a size; the others show once, few, many or a class for expanded clones.

CDR3 length,clone size,J gene,V gene,D gene,CDR3 DNA,CDR3 protein
14,-,TRBJ1-5,TRBV19,-,TGTGCCGGAGGGGTGACAGGCAGCAATCAGCCCCAGCATTTT,CAGGVTGSNQPQHF
12,once,TRBJ2-1,TRBV6-6,-,TGTGCCAGCAGTGGCCGTTACAATGAGCAGTTCTTC,CASSGRYNEQFF
14,-,TRBJ2-5,TRBV5-6,TRBD2,TGTGCCAGCAACTCCGGGGGGTTTCAAGAGACCCAGTACTTC,CASNSGGFQETQYF
18,-,TRBJ2-3,TRBV10-3,TRBD2,TGTGCCATCAGTGCTAGACTAGCGGGGGGGTCTAGCACAGATACGCAGTATTTT,CAISARLAGGSSTDTQYF
14,-,TRBJ2-1,TRBV18,-,TGTGCCAGCTCACGGGCAGCGGGCTACAATGAGCAGTTCTTC,CASSRAAGYNEQFF
17,-,TRBJ2-4,TRBV10-3,-,TGTGCCATTGCCGGGACAATGAACGGGGGAGCCAAAAACATTCAGTACTTC,CAIAGTMNGGAKNIQYF
12,-,TRBJ2-3,TRBV2,-,TGTGCCAGCACCTTGAATACAGATACGCAGTATTTT,CASTLNTDTQYF
12,-,TRBJ1-1,TRBV2,-,TGTGCCAGCAGTGAGGATGGGCCTGAAGCTTTCTTT,CASSEDGPEAFF
18,few,TRBJ1-2,TRBV4-2,-,TGTGCCAGCAGCCAAGAAAGCCCCGGGGGCAGTCTAAACTATGGCTACACCTTC,CASSQESPGGSLNYGYTF
14,-,TRBJ1-1,TRBV7-9,TRBD1,TGTGCCAGCAGCTTTGGGACAGCGAACACTGAAGCTTTCTTT,CASSFGTANTEAFF
17,-,TRBJ1-6,TRBV5-4,-,TGTGCCAGCAGCCCGGCGGTGGATAACGCCTATAATTCACCCCTCCACTTT,CASSPAVDNAYNSPLHF
12,-,TRBJ1-1,TRBV30,-,TGTGCCTGGACCCTGGGTGGGAATTTGGCTTTCTTT,CAWTLGGNLAFF
16,-,TRBJ1-1,TRBV7-2,-,TGTGCCAGCAGCGAGAAACGAGGGTTGTCGGGCACTGAAGCTTTCTTT,CASSEKRGLSGTEAFF
15,-,TRBJ2-3,TRBV6-6,-,TGTGCCAGCAGTCCACGTGGACTCCTCACAGATACGCAGTATTTT,CASSPRGLLTDTQYF
15,-,TRBJ2-1,TRBV7-9,TRBD2,TGTGCCAGCAGCCCGAGGGGACTACTCTTCAATGAGCAGTTCTTC,CASSPRGLLFNEQFF
16,-,TRBJ2-3,TRBV5-6,-,TGTGCCAGCAGCTTCTCTTTAGCAACTGGCACAGATACGCAGTATTTT,CASSFSLATGTDTQYF
13,-,TRBJ1-1,TRBV9,-,TGTGCCAGCAGCCCCGAGGGGTGGACTGAAGCTTTCTTT,CASSPEGWTEAFF
13,-,TRBJ2-7,TRBV18,TRBD2,TGTGCCAGCTCCCCTTCTCGGGGGGACGAGCAGTACTTC,CASSPSRGDEQYF
15,-,TRBJ2-2,TRBV11-3,-,TGTGCCAGCAGCTTAGGGAGCTCGAACACCGGGGAGCTGTTTTTT,CASSLGSSNTGELFF
11,-,TRBJ1-1,TRBV2,TRBD1,TGTGCGGGGAAGGGGGCGGCTGAAGCTTTCTTT,CAGKGAAEAFF
16,few,TRBJ2-5,TRBV7-6,-,TGTGCCAGCAGCTTAAGGACACCCACCCCTCAAGAGACCCAGTACTTC,CASSLRTPTPQETQYF
16,-,TRBJ2-3,TRBV7-9,-,TGTGCCAGCAGCCTCAACAGAGGACTTAGCACAGATACGCAGTATTTT,CASSLNRGLSTDTQYF
14,once,TRBJ1-5,TRBV6-5,-,TGTGCCAGCAGTGCGTTTTTGAGGGAGCAGCCCCAGCATTTT,CASSAFLREQPQHF
18,-,TRBJ2-3,TRBV11-2,TRBD2,TGTGCCAGCAGCTGGGGGAGGGCCGCCCAAGCCAGCACAGATACGCAGTATTTT,CASSWGRAAQASTDTQYF
16,-,TRBJ1-3,TRBV14,TRBD1,TGTGCCAGCAGCCAAGACCCTCCGGGACAGGGAAACACCATATATTTT,CASSQDPPGQGNTIYF
15,-,TRBJ1-2,TRBV5-5,-,TGTGCCAGCAGTGGAGGCCAGGGGCAGGTCTATGGCTACACCTTC,CASSGGQGQVYGYTF
15,once,TRBJ1-1,TRBV19,TRBD1,TGTGCCAGTAGTATCGGACAGGGGGCTGACACTGAAGCTTTCTTT,CASSIGQGADTEAFF
15,-,TRBJ2-1,TRBV7-8,-,TGTGCCAGCAGCTGGGGGCAGGGCTCCTACAATGAGCAGTTCTTC,CASSWGQGSYNEQFF
15,-,TRBJ2-5,TRBV7-2,TRBD1,TGTGCCAGCAGCTCGGGACAGCCGCCTCAAGAGACCCAGTACTTC,CASSSGQPPQETQYF
14,once,TRBJ1-5,TRBV12-5,-,TGTGCTAGTCAGGGGATACCCAGCAATCAGCCCCAGCATTTT,CASQGIPSNQPQHF
14,-,TRBJ2-3,TRBV5-1,TRBD1,TGCGCCAGCAGTCGACAGGGACACACAGATACGCAGTATTTT,CASSRQGHTDTQYF
13,once,TRBJ1-2,TRBV7-3,TRBD1,TGTGCCAGCAGCCCAGGGGGGGCTGGAGGCTACACCTTC,CASSPGGAGGYTF
12,-,TRBJ2-7,TRBV11-1,-,TGTGCCAGCAGCCCTAGGGGGACCGAGCAGTACTTC,CASSPRGTEQYF
14,-,TRBJ2-2,TRBV5-1,-,TGCGCCACCCAGGACCACTCGAACACCGGGGAGCTGTTTTTT,CATQDHSNTGELFF
13,-,TRBJ1-1,TRBV19,-,TGTGCCAGTAGTAACAGGTGGGACACTGAAGCTTTCTTT,CASSNRWDTEAFF
15,-,TRBJ2-3,TRBV6-5,TRBD1,TGTGCCAGCAGCTTATCTACAGGGGGCACAGATACGCAGTATTTT,CASSLSTGGTDTQYF
14,-,TRBJ2-5,TRBV5-6,-,TGTGCCAGCAGGGGAGGGGGATCTTTGGAGACCCAGTACTTC,CASRGGGSLETQYF
15,-,TRBJ1-5,TRBV30,-,TGTGCCTGGAGTGTGGGGGGTACGAGCAATCAGCCCCAGCATTTT,CAWSVGGTSNQPQHF
14,-,TRBJ2-7,TRBV7-9,TRBD1,TGTGCCAGCAGCTTCGGACAGGGGGAATACGAGCAGTACTTC,CASSFGQGEYEQYF
14,-,TRBJ1-1,TRBV6-5,-,TGTGCCAGCAGTTACTCCGCCAGGGTGTATGAAGCTTTCTTT,CASSYSARVYEAFF
17,-,TRBJ1-6,TRBV4-1,-,TGCGCCAGCAGCCAAGATGGCATACGCGGGGTGGGTTCACCCCTCCACTTT,CASSQDGIRGVGSPLHF
15,-,TRBJ2-2,TRBV10-3,-,TGTGCCATCAGTGAGTCTGCAGGGAACACCGGGGAGCTGTTTTTT,CAISESAGNTGELFF
14,many,TRBJ2-7,TRBV6-1,-,TGTGCCAGCAGTGAAGAAGGACCCACCTACGAGCAGTACTTC,CASSEEGPTYEQYF
13,-,TRBJ1-1,TRBV6-4,-,TGTGCCAGCAGTGAAGAGGGGAACACTGAAGCTTTCTTT,CASSEEGNTEAFF
15,-,TRBJ1-4,TRBV18,TRBD1,TGTGCCAGCTCACTCGGTGGCAGGGGGCGAGAAAAACTGTTTTTT,CASSLGGRGREKLFF
13,-,TRBJ1-4,TRBV11-2,-,TGTGCCAGCAGGATGACAGGAAGCGAAAAACTGTTTTTT,CASRMTGSEKLFF
13,once,TRBJ1-4,TRBV30,-,TGTGCCTGGAGTGTTTCTACGGGGGAAAAACTGTTTTTT,CAWSVSTGEKLFF
15,-,TRBJ2-2,TRBV7-8,TRBD1,TGTGCCAGCAGCCCTCAGGGGGCGCACACCGGGGAGCTGTTTTTT,CASSPQGAHTGELFF
17,-,TRBJ2-7,TRBV7-2,-,TGTGCCAGCAGCACGTACTCCTCCGGGACCGAGGGCTACGAGCAGTACTTC,CASSTYSSGTEGYEQYF
15,-,TRBJ1-6,TRBV7-9,-,TGTGCCAGCAGCACCTGGGGAGGGGAGAATTCACCCCTCCACTTT,CASSTWGGENSPLHF
15,-,TRBJ2-3,TRBV5-1,TRBD2,TGCGCCAGCAGAGGAGCTAGCGGGAGCACAGATACGCAGTATTTT,CASRGASGSTDTQYF